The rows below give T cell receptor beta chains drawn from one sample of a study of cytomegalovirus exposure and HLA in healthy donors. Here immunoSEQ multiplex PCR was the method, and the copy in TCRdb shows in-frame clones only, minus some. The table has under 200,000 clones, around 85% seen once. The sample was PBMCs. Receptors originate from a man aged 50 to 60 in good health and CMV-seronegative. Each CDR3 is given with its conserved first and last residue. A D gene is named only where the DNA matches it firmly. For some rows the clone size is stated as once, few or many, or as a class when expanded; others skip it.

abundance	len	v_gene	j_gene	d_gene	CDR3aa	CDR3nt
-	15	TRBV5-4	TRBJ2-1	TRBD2	CASSMGLATNNEQFF	TGTGCCAGCAGCATGGGACTAGCGACTAACAATGAGCAGTTCTTC
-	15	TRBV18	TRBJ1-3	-	CASSAGGALGNTIYF	TGTGCCAGCTCAGCGGGGGGGGCCCTTGGAAACACCATATATTTT
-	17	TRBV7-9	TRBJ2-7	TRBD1	CASSRTKPGTGTYEQYF	TGTGCCAGCAGCCGAACTAAACCCGGGACAGGGACCTACGAGCAGTACTTC
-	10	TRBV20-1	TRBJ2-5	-	CSAQRETQYF	TGCAGTGCCCAGAGGGAGACCCAGTACTTC
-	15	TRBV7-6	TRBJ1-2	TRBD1	CASSLSGQGSYGYTF	TGTGCCAGCAGCTTATCGGGACAGGGGAGCTATGGCTACACCTTC
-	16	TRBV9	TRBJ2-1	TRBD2	CASSVGTSVTYNEQFF	TGTGCCAGCAGCGTAGGGACTAGTGTCACCTACAATGAGCAGTTCTTC
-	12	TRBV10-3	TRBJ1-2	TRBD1	CAITTGVGGYTF	TGTGCCATCACCACAGGGGTTGGTGGCTACACCTTC
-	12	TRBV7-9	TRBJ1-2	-	CASSLKPAGYTF	TGTGCCAGCAGCTTAAAGCCTGCGGGCTACACCTTC
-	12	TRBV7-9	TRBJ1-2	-	CSSSLAGGGYTF	TGTTCCAGCAGCTTAGCGGGAGGAGGCTACACCTTC
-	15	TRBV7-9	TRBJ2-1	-	CASSPSGGGRYEQFF	TGTGCCAGCAGTCCCTCTGGGGGGGGGCGCTATGAGCAGTTCTTC
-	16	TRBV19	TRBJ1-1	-	CASSIAPQGLNTEAFF	TGTGCCAGTAGTATCGCCCCACAGGGCCTCAACACTGAAGCTTTCTTT
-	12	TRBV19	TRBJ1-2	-	CASLNGDNGYTF	TGTGCCAGCTTAAACGGGGATAATGGCTACACCTTC
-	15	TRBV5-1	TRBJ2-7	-	CASSLEADSAYEQYF	TGCGCCAGCAGCTTGGAGGCGGACAGCGCTTACGAGCAGTACTTC
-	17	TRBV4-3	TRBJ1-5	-	CASSQDSAGFANQPQHF	TGCGCCAGCAGCCAAGATAGTGCAGGGTTTGCCAATCAGCCCCAGCATTTT
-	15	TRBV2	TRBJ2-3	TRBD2	CASSRGGVGTDTQYF	TGTGCCAGCAGTCGGGGGGGCGTGGGCACAGATACGCAGTATTTT
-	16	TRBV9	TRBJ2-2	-	CASSDSPGGQAGELFF	TGTGCCAGCAGCGATTCCCCAGGGGGGCAGGCCGGGGAGCTGTTTTTT
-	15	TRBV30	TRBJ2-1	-	CAWGLGASSYNEQFF	TGTGCCTGGGGGCTTGGTGCGAGCTCCTACAATGAGCAGTTCTTC
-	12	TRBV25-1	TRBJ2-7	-	CASSQNRDEQYF	TGTGCCAGCAGTCAAAACAGGGACGAGCAGTACTTC
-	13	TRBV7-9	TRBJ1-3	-	CASSPVSGNTIYF	TGTGCCAGCAGCCCCGTCTCTGGAAACACCATATATTTT
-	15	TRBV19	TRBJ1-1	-	CASSITGKGNTEAFF	TGTGCCAGTAGTATAACAGGAAAAGGGAACACTGAAGCTTTCTTT
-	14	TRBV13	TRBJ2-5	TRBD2	CASSRGGELETQYF	TGTGCCAGCAGCCGCGGGGGGGAGTTAGAGACCCAGTACTTC
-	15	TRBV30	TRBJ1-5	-	CAWSPRRDSNQPQHF	TGTGCCTGGAGCCCCCGTAGGGACTCAAATCAGCCCCAGCATTTT
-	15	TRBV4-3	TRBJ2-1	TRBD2	CASSQGASGGNEQFF	TGCGCCAGCAGCCAAGGTGCTAGCGGGGGCAATGAGCAGTTCTTC
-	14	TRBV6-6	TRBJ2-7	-	CASSYSTGKGEQYF	TGTGCCAGCAGTTACTCAACAGGGAAGGGGGAGCAGTACTTC
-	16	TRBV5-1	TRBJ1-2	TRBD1	CASSLADSGTDGGYTF	TGCGCCAGCAGCTTAGCAGATTCCGGGACAGATGGTGGCTACACCTTC
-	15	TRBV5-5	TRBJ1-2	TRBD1	CASSQQGTPNYGYTF	TGTGCCAGCAGCCAACAGGGGACTCCTAACTATGGCTACACCTTC
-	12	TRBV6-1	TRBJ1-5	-	CASDKSNQPQHF	TGTGCCAGTGACAAAAGCAATCAGCCCCAGCATTTT
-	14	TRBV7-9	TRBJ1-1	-	CASSFSGRNTEAFF	TGTGCCAGCAGCTTCTCGGGGAGAAACACTGAAGCTTTCTTT
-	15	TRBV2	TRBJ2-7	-	CASSVSHAGSYEQYF	TGTGCCAGCAGTGTTTCCCACGCGGGCTCCTACGAGCAGTACTTC
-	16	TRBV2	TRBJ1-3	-	CASSETQGFTVNTIYF	TGTGCCAGCAGTGAGACGCAGGGTTTTACTGTAAACACCATATATTTT
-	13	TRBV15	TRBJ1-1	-	CATSRGGATEAFF	TGTGCCACCAGCAGAGGCGGGGCCACTGAAGCTTTCTTT
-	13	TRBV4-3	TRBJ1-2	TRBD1	CASPDRVKNRYTF	TGCGCCAGCCCGGACAGGGTGAAGAATCGCTACACCTTC
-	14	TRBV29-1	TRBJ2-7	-	CSVEVAESSYEQYF	TGCAGCGTTGAGGTAGCGGAAAGCTCCTACGAGCAGTACTTC
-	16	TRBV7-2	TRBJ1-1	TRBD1	CASSFTGTVLAAEAFF	TGTGCCAGCAGCTTCACCGGGACAGTCCTTGCGGCTGAAGCTTTCTTT
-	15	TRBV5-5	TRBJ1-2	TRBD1	CASSSDRGPSYGYTF	TGTGCCAGCAGTTCTGACAGGGGACCGTCCTATGGCTACACCTTC
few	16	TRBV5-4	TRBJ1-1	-	CASSSPRLTRDTEAFF	TGTGCCAGCAGCTCCCCCCGCCTAACTAGGGACACTGAAGCTTTCTTT
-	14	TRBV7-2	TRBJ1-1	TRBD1	CASSLPGGLTEAFF	TGTGCCAGCAGCTTACCAGGGGGGTTGACTGAAGCTTTCTTT
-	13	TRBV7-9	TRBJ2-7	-	CASSLGQNYEQYF	TGTGCCAGCAGCTTAGGGCAGAACTACGAGCAGTACTTC
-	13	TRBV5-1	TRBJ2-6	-	CASTTAGANVLTF	TGCGCCAGCACGACAGCTGGGGCCAACGTCCTGACTTTC
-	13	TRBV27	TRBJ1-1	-	CASSLLTGGEAFF	TGTGCCAGCAGTTTACTGACGGGGGGTGAAGCTTTCTTT
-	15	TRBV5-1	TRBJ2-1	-	CAKHGSVLSYNEQFF	TGCGCCAAACATGGGAGTGTCCTCTCCTACAATGAGCAGTTCTTC
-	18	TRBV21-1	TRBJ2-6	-	CASSNRPGGSSGANVLTF	TGTGCCAGCAGCAACCGCCCAGGGGGAAGCTCTGGGGCCAACGTCCTGACTTTC
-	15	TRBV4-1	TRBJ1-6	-	CASSQEGREGSPLHF	TGCGCCAGCAGCCAAGAGGGCAGGGAAGGATCACCCCTCCACTTT
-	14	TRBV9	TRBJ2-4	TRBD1	CASSVGGQKNIQYF	TGTGCCAGCAGCGTAGGGGGACAGAAAAACATTCAGTACTTC
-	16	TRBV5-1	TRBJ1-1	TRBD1	CASSFSTGGSLGEAFF	TGCGCCAGCAGCTTCTCGACAGGGGGGTCCCTTGGCGAGGCTTTCTTT
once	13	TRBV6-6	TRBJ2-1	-	CATYRVPYNEQFF	TGTGCCACTTACAGGGTCCCCTACAATGAGCAGTTCTTC
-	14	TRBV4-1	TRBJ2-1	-	CASNGGGAYNEQFF	TGCGCCAGCAACGGAGGGGGGGCCTACAATGAGCAGTTCTTC
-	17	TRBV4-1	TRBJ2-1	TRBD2	CASSHRTSGGAGDEQFF	TGCGCCAGCAGCCATCGGACTAGCGGGGGGGCTGGGGATGAGCAGTTCTTC
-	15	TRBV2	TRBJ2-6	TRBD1	CANLDRGSGANVLTF	TGTGCCAATCTAGACAGGGGCTCTGGGGCCAACGTCCTGACTTTC
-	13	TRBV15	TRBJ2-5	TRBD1	CATSMRTGETQYF	TGTGCCACCAGCATGAGGACAGGGGAGACCCAGTACTTC